A single sample is the source of the 3 T cell receptor beta chains below, sequenced in a study of T cell responses to AZD1222 COVID-19 vaccine. Sequenced by immunoSEQ multiplex PCR; TCRdb stores in-frame clones only, minus some. The table includes 84,000 or so clones, 88% detected once. The sequencing used peripheral blood, collected on day 0 of MenACWY control vaccination. Source of these receptors: an adult in good health.

The chain couples TRBV6-2 or TRBV6-3 to TRBJ2-3, with D possibly matching TRBD2 (5 bases). CDR3 length equals 16 residues. Germline V gene lookup returns CDR1 MNHEY and CDR2 SVGEGT. Trimming took 6 bases from V and 4 from J, leaving 20 bases between them. The CDR3 DNA sequence: TGTGCCAGCAGCCGGCAGCGGTTGAGCAACGCAGATACGCAGTATTTT. As protein: CASSRQRLSNADTQYF.

The rearrangement links TRBV9 to TRBJ1-4; D remains unclear. CDR1 is SGDLS and CDR2 is YYNGEE in the germline V gene. V shed 3 bases and J shed 8 bases, with 11 bases lying between them. CDR3 length: 13 amino acids. The DNA of the CDR3 is TGTGCCAGCAGCGGACACCCCGAGGAAAAACTGTTTTTT. Its protein is CASSGHPEEKLFF. Full variable domain (missing parts from reference TRBV9 and TRBJ1-4): DSGVTQTPKHLITATGQRVTLRCSPRSGDLSVYWYQQSLDQGLQFLIQYYNGEERAKGNILERFSAQQFPDLHSELNLSSLELGDSALYFCASSGHPEEKLFFGSGTQLSVL.

The rearrangement uses TRBV10-3 and TRBJ1-1; TRBD1 aligns across 7 bases. The V gene's germline CDR1 is ENHRY and CDR2 SYGVKD. The CDR3 extends over 14 amino acids. V dropped 4 bases and J dropped 1; count of bases not matched to a gene: 3. The CDR3 loop is CAISGGTANTEAFF. DNA of the CDR3: TGTGCCATCAGTGGAGGGACAGCGAACACTGAAGCTTTCTTT.